This is a list of T cell receptor beta chains from one sample in a study of T cell responses to AZD1222 COVID-19 vaccine. TCRdb's copy holds only in-frame clones and misses some; the assay was immunoSEQ multiplex PCR. Among about 120,000 clones listed, about 91% were seen once. The starting material was peripheral blood, obtained on day 0 of AZD1222 vaccination. All receptors come from an adult in good health. Both conserved end residues are part of each CDR3. The D gene is left open where the match is weak. Clone sizes are given selectively: once, few, many, or a class where the clone is expanded.

TRBD2	TRBV5-1	TRBJ2-1	.	TGCGCCAGCAGCTTAACCGGGACTAATCACAATGAGCAGTTCTTC	CASSLTGTNHNEQFF
TRBD1	TRBV28	TRBJ1-4	.	TGTGCCAGCAGCCCATCCCCGGGACAGGGCTTGCGGGTGGAAAAACTGTTTTTT	CASSPSPGQGLRVEKLFF
.	TRBV7-3	TRBJ1-2	few	TGTGCCAGCTATCGGGAGGGAGAAGGCTACACCTTC	CASYREGEGYTF
.	TRBV19	TRBJ2-5	.	TGTGCCAGTAGTGCGGGCTCTGGGCGGGAGACCCAGTACTTC	CASSAGSGRETQYF
.	TRBV7-8	TRBJ1-4	.	TGTGCCAGCAGCTCCAATAGCATGACGACGGGGGAACTGTTTTTT	CASSSNSMTTGELFF
TRBD1	TRBV4-3	TRBJ1-2	.	TGCGCCAGCAGCCAACGGACAGGGGGCGACTATGGCTACACCTTC	CASSQRTGGDYGYTF
.	TRBV5-1	TRBJ1-5	.	TGCGCCAGCAGCTTGGGGATTAATCAGCCCCAGCATTTT	CASSLGINQPQHF
.	TRBV19	TRBJ2-7	few	TGTGCCAGTAGTATAGCGGCCAGAACGGGCGAGCAGTACTTC	CASSIAARTGEQYF
.	TRBV27	TRBJ1-5	.	TGTGCCAGCCACGCAGACCTATATCTGGAAAGCAATCAGCCCCAGCATTTT	CASHADLYLESNQPQHF
TRBD1	TRBV6-6	TRBJ2-7	.	TGTGCCAGCAGATCCCCCGGGACAGGGGGTTACGAGCAGTACTTC	CASRSPGTGGYEQYF
.	TRBV19	TRBJ1-2	.	TGTGCCAGTAGTCCCGACACAGGGTTGGGCTATGGCTACACCTTC	CASSPDTGLGYGYTF
.	TRBV7-6	TRBJ2-7	.	TGTGCCAGCAGCTTTGGGCAGGCCTACGAGCAGTACTTC	CASSFGQAYEQYF
.	TRBV7-3	TRBJ1-1	.	TGTGCCAGCAGCTTCCAGGGTAACACTGAAGCTTTCTTT	CASSFQGNTEAFF
.	TRBV7-9	TRBJ1-2	.	TGTGCCAGCAGCATGGGTCCGGGGGGCTACACCTTC	CASSMGPGGYTF
TRBD1	TRBV7-2	TRBJ1-6	.	TGTGCCAGCAGCTCGGGGACAGGGGGTGGCACCTATAATTCACCCCTCCACTTT	CASSSGTGGGTYNSPLHF
TRBD1	TRBV28	TRBJ2-7	.	TGTGCCAGCAGTCCTACGGACAGGGGGCGCGGTGAGCAGTACTTC	CASSPTDRGRGEQYF
.	TRBV5-6	TRBJ1-5	.	TGTGCCAGCAGCATCGGACGGAAGAATAGCAATCAGCCCCAGCATTTT	CASSIGRKNSNQPQHF
.	TRBV4-2	TRBJ1-5	.	TGTGCCAGCAGCCAAGACGCGACGGGCAATCAGCCCCAGCATTTT	CASSQDATGNQPQHF
.	TRBV12-3/TRBV12-4	TRBJ1-1	.	TGTGCCAGCAGTTCCGGGTCCACTGAAGCTTTCTTT	CASSSGSTEAFF
.	TRBV19	TRBJ2-5	.	TGTGCCAGTAGTAGGGGGGAGAGTGTATTGGAGACCCAGTACTTC	CASSRGESVLETQYF
.	TRBV29-1	TRBJ1-4	.	TGCAGCGTTAGTAAAAACCCCGGGAGAACGGGGGAAAAACTGTTTTTT	CSVSKNPGRTGEKLFF
.	TRBV9	TRBJ1-2	.	TGTGCCAGCAGTGCAAACAGGGACCGAGGCTATGGCTACACCTTC	CASSANRDRGYGYTF
.	TRBV18	TRBJ1-2	.	TGTGCCAGCTCACCTATGGGACGGGGTAACTATGGCTACACCTTC	CASSPMGRGNYGYTF
TRBD1	TRBV7-3	TRBJ1-2	.	TGTGCCAGCAGCTCCTTTCCGGGACAGGATTATGGTGGCTACACCTTC	CASSSFPGQDYGGYTF
.	TRBV4-3	TRBJ2-5	.	TGCGCCAGCAGCCAACGAAACGCTGAGGAGACCCAGTACTTC	CASSQRNAEETQYF
.	TRBV6-2/TRBV6-3	TRBJ2-2	.	TGTGCCAGCAGTTCAGTGAGCGCCGGGGAGCTGTTTTTT	CASSSVSAGELFF
TRBD1	TRBV2	TRBJ1-3	.	TGTGCCAGCAGCTCGGACAGGCACTCTGGAAACACCATATATTTT	CASSSDRHSGNTIYF
.	TRBV6-2/TRBV6-3	TRBJ1-1	.	TGTGCCAGCAGTAGGGAGGGGTTGAACACTGAAGCTTTCTTT	CASSREGLNTEAFF
.	TRBV5-1	TRBJ1-6	.	TGCGCCAGCAGCTTGGCCGCCAGGCAGAATAATTCACCCCTCCACTTT	CASSLAARQNNSPLHF
TRBD1	TRBV7-9	TRBJ2-7	few	TGTGCCAGCAGCTCCACCCGGGACAGGGTCTACGAGCAGTACTTC	CASSSTRDRVYEQYF
.	TRBV6-1	TRBJ1-5	once	TGTGCCAGCAGTGAGCAGTACGGGGGCAATCAGCCCCAGCATTTT	CASSEQYGGNQPQHF
.	TRBV15	TRBJ1-2	.	TGTGCCACCAGCCCGACCGCCGGCAGGGAGAGTTATGGCTACACCTTC	CATSPTAGRESYGYTF
TRBD1	TRBV7-9	TRBJ1-1	.	TGTGCCAGCAGCAGTGGACAGGGTGGAGAGGCTGAAGCTTTCTTT	CASSSGQGGEAEAFF
.	TRBV28	TRBJ1-2	.	TGTGCCAGCAGTTTACCCCCTTATTCCAGGGGCGTTAGGTATGGCTACACCTTC	CASSLPPYSRGVRYGYTF
.	TRBV6-1	TRBJ1-6	.	TGTGCCAGCAGTGAAGGGAGGCAGTATAATTCACCCCTCCACTTT	CASSEGRQYNSPLHF
.	TRBV23-1	TRBJ2-7	.	TGCGCCAGCAGTCAATCGGGACCAGGCTCCTACGAGCAGTACTTC	CASSQSGPGSYEQYF
.	TRBV4-2	TRBJ1-6	.	TGTGCCAGCAGCCAAGATCCCAGGGGATATAATTCACCCCTCCACTTT	CASSQDPRGYNSPLHF
.	TRBV19	TRBJ2-5	once	TGTGCCAGTAACGGACAGTACCAAGAGACCCAGTACTTC	CASNGQYQETQYF
TRBD1	TRBV4-3	TRBJ1-4	.	TGCGCCAGCAGCCGAGACCCCGGGACAGCTATTAATGAAAAACTGTTTTTT	CASSRDPGTAINEKLFF
.	TRBV19	TRBJ1-1	once	TGTGCCAGTAGTTGGACCACCAGGGTGGAGGTGAACACTGAAGCTTTCTTT	CASSWTTRVEVNTEAFF
TRBD1	TRBV29-1	TRBJ1-2	.	TGCAGCGTTGAGGGGGACAGGGTGGATTATGGCTACACCTTC	CSVEGDRVDYGYTF
TRBD2	TRBV19	TRBJ2-3	.	TGTGCCAGTAGGGGAGCGGGGGGGCCAACAGATACGCAGTATTTT	CASRGAGGPTDTQYF
.	TRBV18	TRBJ2-3	.	TGTGCCAGCTCACCAGACGGGGGCAACACAGATACGCAGTATTTT	CASSPDGGNTDTQYF
TRBD1	TRBV5-1	TRBJ2-7	.	TGCGCCAGCAGCTTGGCCGCGACAGGGGGTAACGAGCAGTACTTC	CASSLAATGGNEQYF
.	TRBV18	TRBJ2-1	.	TGTGCCAGCTCACCACCGGAACGACCCCACAATGAGCAGTTCTTC	CASSPPERPHNEQFF
.	TRBV5-4	TRBJ1-1	.	TGTGCCAGCAGCTCCCTCGGGAGGGGCTGGAACACTGAAGCTTTCTTT	CASSSLGRGWNTEAFF
.	TRBV19	TRBJ2-4	.	TGTGCCAGTACGGACCCTTTTTCGGACATTCAGTACTTC	CASTDPFSDIQYF
TRBD1	TRBV12-5	TRBJ1-4	.	TGTGCTAGTGGCAGCGACAGGGGAACTAATGAAAAACTGTTTTTT	CASGSDRGTNEKLFF
.	TRBV7-8	TRBJ1-4	few	TGTGCCAGCAGTGCCAGGCGTGCAACTAATGAAAAACTGTTTTTT	CASSARRATNEKLFF